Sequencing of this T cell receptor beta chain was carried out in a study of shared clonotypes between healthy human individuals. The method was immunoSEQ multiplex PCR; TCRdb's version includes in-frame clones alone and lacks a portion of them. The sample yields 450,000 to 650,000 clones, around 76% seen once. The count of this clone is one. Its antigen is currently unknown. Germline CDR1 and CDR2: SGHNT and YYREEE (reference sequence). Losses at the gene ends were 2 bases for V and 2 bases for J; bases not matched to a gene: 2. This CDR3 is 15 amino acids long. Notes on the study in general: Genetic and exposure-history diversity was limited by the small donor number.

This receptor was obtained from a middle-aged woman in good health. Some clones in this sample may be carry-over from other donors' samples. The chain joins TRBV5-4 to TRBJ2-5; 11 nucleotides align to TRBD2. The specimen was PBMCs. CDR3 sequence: CASSFRLAGQETQYF. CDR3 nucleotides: TGTGCCAGCAGCTTCCGACTAGCGGGACAAGAGACCCAGTACTTC.